This T cell receptor beta chain was sequenced in a study of beta chain features in type 1 diabetes. General observations from the study: It was not settled here whether HLA type affects TCRB rearrangement. Diminished insertions and augmented deletions at VDJ junctions characterized type 1 diabetes patients. Type 1 diabetes patients showed a moderate but significant shortening of TCRB CDR3s in all four CD4+ subsets.

With respect to this clone: What it binds is unknown.

Germline CDR1 is SQVTM and CDR2 is ANQGSEA. The germline V and J ends were trimmed by 1 base and 0 bases, with 7 bases remaining between them. The length of the CDR3 is 13 residues. Investigators reverse transcribed all isolated RNA, so they sequenced expressed TCRB transcripts. TCRdb's table, derived via immunoSEQ multiplex PCR, lists solely in-frame clones and lacks some. The sample yields some 360,000 clones, over 8.5% seen once. Via the markers CD45RO/CCR7/CD25/CD127/CD95/CD27, stem cell-like memory, regulatory, central memory and naive CD4+ cells were sorted. All sorted populations exceeded 95% purity.

Input material: central memory CD4+ T cells from blood. This clonotype was obtained from a young man with type 1 diabetes. The V call is TRBV29-1, the J call TRBJ2-7; the D gene is possibly TRBD2 (5 bases). CDR3 amino acids: CSVEGTHSYEQYF. The CDR3, as DNA: TGCAGCGTTGAAGGGACTCACTCCTACGAGCAGTACTTC.